This T cell receptor (beta chain) is from a study of T cell responses to AZD1222 COVID-19 vaccine. Only a few counts were recorded for this clone. Germline trimming cut 7 bases from V and 3 bases from J; bases unmatched to any gene: 4. CDR3 length: 13 amino acids. The germline V gene encodes CDR1 SNHLY and CDR2 FYNNEI. Here immunoSEQ multiplex PCR was the method, and the copy in TCRdb shows in-frame clones only, minus some. Of 95,000 to 150,000 clones listed, approximately 85% are singletons. The input for sequencing was peripheral blood, taken on day 0 of AZD1222 vaccination. The chain carries TRBV2 and TRBJ2-7, with 9 bases identical to TRBD2. The TCR sequence derives from an adult in good health. The CDR3: CASKRLADYEQYF. CDR3 coding DNA: TGTGCCAGCAAGAGACTAGCGGACTACGAGCAGTACTTC.